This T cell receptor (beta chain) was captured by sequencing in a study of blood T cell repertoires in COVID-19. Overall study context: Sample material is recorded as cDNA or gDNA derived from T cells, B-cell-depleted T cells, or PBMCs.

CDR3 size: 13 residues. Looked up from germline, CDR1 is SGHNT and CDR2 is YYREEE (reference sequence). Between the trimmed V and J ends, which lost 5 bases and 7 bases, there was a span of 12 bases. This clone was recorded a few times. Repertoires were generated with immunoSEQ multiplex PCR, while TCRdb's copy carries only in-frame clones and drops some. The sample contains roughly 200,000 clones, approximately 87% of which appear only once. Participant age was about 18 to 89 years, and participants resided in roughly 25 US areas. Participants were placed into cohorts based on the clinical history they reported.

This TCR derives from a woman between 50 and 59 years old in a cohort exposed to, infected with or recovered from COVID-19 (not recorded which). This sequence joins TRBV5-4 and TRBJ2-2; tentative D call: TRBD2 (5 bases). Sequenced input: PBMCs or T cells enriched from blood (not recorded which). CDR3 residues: CASRDSVGGELFF. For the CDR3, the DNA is TGTGCCAGCAGAGATAGCGTGGGCGGGGAGCTGTTTTTT.